This T cell receptor (beta chain) is drawn from a study of neurological immune-mediated disorders. The cDNA was produced through 5'RACE with 10-nucleotide random UMIs. TCRdb fed the 5' RACE reads into MiXCR, producing one record per CDR3 protein. Altogether tens of thousands of distinct CDR3 sequences are present, around a tenth being singletons, with the ten largest covering 1.5% to 2%. There are many counts of this clonotype. There are 13 residues in the CDR3. CDR1 is SGHDT and CDR2 is YYEEEE in the germline V gene. The V gene end was trimmed by 2 bases and the J gene end by 12 bases; junction bases not matched to a gene: 8.

The chain employs TRBV5-6 and TRBJ2-1; 7 bases fit TRBD1. The sample comprised PBMCs. The TCR comes from a man in his fifties in good health. The CDR3 bases are TGTGCCAGCAGCTTTGACAGGGTTAGTGGGCAGTTCTTC. Encoded protein: CASSFDRVSGQFF. The full variable domain, with the rest looked up from reference TRBV5-6 and TRBJ2-1, is DAGVTQSPTHLIKTRGQQVTLRCSPKSGHDTVSWYQQALGQGPQFIFQYYEEEERQRGNFPDRFSGHQFPNYSSELNVNALLLGDSALYLCASSFDRVSGQFFGPGTRLTVL.